The next 4 T cell receptor beta chains were all read from a single sample in a study of CXCR3-negative and CXCR3-positive naive CD8 T cells. Regarding the study as a whole: TRB CDR3s were more hydrophobic in CXCR3-positive than in CXCR3-negative naive cells.

Antigens of these TCRs are unknown. Libraries were UMI-labeled 5' RACE TRB cDNA. TCRdb processed the 5' RACE reads again and assigns one entry to each CDR3 protein, with no DNA. This repertoire includes more than 100,000 distinct CDR3 sequences. Input material: naive CXCR3+ CD8+ T cells from blood. The subset is: CD45RO-CCR7+CD27+CD95- naive CD8+ T cells expressing CXCR3 (TNR3+). The receptor set was obtained from a human donor in good health. Some clones in this sample may be carry-over from other donors' samples.

The chain couples TRBV6-5 to TRBJ2-3; as DNA is missing, the TRBD1 call by TCRdb cannot be tested. Germline V gene data show CDR1 as MNHEY and CDR2 as SVGAGI. This CDR3 is built from 15 residues. The CDR3 region is CASSYTGGGRDTQYF.

The gene calls are TRBV9 and TRBJ2-3; absent DNA, TCRdb's TRBD2 call cannot be checked. Per germline, CDR1 SGDLS and CDR2 YYNGEE. There are 15 residues in the CDR3. CDR3 protein: CASSSTSGVTDTQYF.

The genes are TRBV7-3 and TRBJ2-2. The CDR3 sequence is 16 residues long. Germline V gene lookup returns CDR1 SGHTA and CDR2 FQGTGA. CDR3 sequence reads: CASSPTGSPSTGELFF.

The rearrangement uses TRBV6-5 and TRBJ1-1. The germline V gene encodes CDR1 MNHEY and CDR2 SVGAGI. The CDR3 loop spans 12 amino acids. CDR3: CASRNSLSEAFF.